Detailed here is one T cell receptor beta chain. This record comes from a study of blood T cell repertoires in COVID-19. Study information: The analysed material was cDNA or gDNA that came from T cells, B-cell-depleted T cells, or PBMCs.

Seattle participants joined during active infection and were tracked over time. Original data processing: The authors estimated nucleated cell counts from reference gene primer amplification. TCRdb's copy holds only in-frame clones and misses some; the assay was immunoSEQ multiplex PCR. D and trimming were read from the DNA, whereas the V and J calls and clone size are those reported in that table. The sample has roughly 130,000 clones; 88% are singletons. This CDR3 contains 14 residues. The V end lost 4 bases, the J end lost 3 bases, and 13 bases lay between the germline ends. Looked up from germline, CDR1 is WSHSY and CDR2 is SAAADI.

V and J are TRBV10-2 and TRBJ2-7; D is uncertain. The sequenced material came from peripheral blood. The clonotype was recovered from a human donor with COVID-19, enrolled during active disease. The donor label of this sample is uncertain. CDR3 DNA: TGCGCCAGCAGTGGAGTGACTTCTGACTACGAGCAGTACTTC. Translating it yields CASSGVTSDYEQYF.